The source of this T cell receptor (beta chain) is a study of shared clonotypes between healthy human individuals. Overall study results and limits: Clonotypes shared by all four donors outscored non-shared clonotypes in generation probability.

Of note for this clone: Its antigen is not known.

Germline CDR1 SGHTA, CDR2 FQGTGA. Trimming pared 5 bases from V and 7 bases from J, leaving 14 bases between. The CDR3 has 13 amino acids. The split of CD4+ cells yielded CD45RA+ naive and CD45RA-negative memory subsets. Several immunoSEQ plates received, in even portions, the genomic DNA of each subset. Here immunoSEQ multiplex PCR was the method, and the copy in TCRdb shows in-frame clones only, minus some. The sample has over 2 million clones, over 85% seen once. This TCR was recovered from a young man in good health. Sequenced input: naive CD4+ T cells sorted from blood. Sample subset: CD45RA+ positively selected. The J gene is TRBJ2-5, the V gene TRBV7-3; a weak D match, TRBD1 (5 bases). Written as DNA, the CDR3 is TGTGCCAGCAGCCCAGACAGTGTGGGGACCCAGTACTTC. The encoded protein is CASSPDSVGTQYF. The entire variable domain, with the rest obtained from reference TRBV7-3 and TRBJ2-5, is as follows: GAGVSQTPSNKVTEKGKYVELRCDPISGHTALYWYRQSLGQGPEFLIYFQGTGAADDSGLPNDRFFAVRPEGSVSTLKIQRTERGDSAVYLCASSPDSVGTQYFGPGTRLLVL.